The present T cell receptor beta chain was sequenced within a study of OX40 agonist ivuxolimab in advanced cancers. Study summary: Patients assigned to dose escalation were diagnosed with hepatocellular carcinoma, melanoma, renal cell or head and neck cancer. Three patients, one with hepatocellular carcinoma and two with cutaneous melanoma, responded partially.

Points on this clone: Antigen: not known.

Findings of the study overall: Antigen specificity remained undetermined for the expanded peripheral T cells.

The repertoire was sequenced with immunoSEQ multiplex PCR; TCRdb's copy has only in-frame clones and lacks some. The data contain fewer than 85,000 clones, 86% of them singletons. Germline loops: CDR1 LGHNT, CDR2 FRNRAP. V lost 5 bases and J 0 bases, leaving 23 bases between the germline ends. This CDR3 is 19 amino acids long. V gene TRBV12-5 combines with J gene TRBJ2-4, with a possible D match to TRBD1 (8 bases). The sequenced sample was CD4+ or CD8+ T cells sorted from blood, obtained in a trial of the OX40 agonist ivuxolimab. The TCR originated in an adult with an advanced solid tumor such as melanoma, head and neck, liver or kidney cancer. This CDR3 is CASGLDRGGTLLAKNIQYF. Written as DNA, the CDR3 is TGTGCTAGTGGTCTCGACAGGGGAGGGACCCTTTTAGCCAAAAACATTCAGTACTTC.